This T cell receptor beta chain is drawn from a study of T cell repertoires in cytomegalovirus infection. Looking at the study overall: The authors used CMV epitopes that were HLA-C-restricted (recently identified) and HLA-B-restricted (well studied). Based on public TCR beta signatures, there were indications of CMV infection and of a matching HLA type.

TCRdb passed the reads through MiXCR, listing each CDR3 protein once. The sample has 75,000 to 100,000 distinct CDR3 sequences; about 31% are singletons. The germline gives CDR1 SGHVS, CDR2 FNYEAQ. Trimming cost V 1 base and J 0 bases, with 10 bases left between them. This CDR3 is built from 15 residues. About this clonotype itself: The antigen remains undetermined.

The rearrangement joins TRBV7-6 to TRBJ2-7, with D possibly matching TRBD1 (6 bases). This TCR came from a human donor in good health (CMV status not recorded). Some clones in this sample may be carry-over from other donors' samples. Specimen: CD8+ T cells from cultured PBMCs, collected from culture after CMV antigen stimulation. CDR3 sequence reads: CASSLEGDLSYEQYF. As DNA, the CDR3 is TGTGCCAGCAGCTTAGAGGGGGACCTCTCCTACGAGCAGTACTTC.